This T cell receptor (beta chain) was captured in a study of tissue T cells after allogeneic stem cell transplantation. Survey-depth TCRbeta CDR3 sequencing reported V/J genes and productive frequencies. Generated by immunoSEQ multiplex PCR, the TCRdb table keeps only in-frame clones and is missing some. The table lists about 25,000 clones, 73% of them singletons. As for this clone: Antigen specificity is unknown.

Looked up from germline, CDR1 is LNHDA and CDR2 is SQIVND (reference sequence). V lost 6 bases and J 6 bases, leaving 23 bases between the germline ends. This CDR3 comprises 17 residues. Findings and caveats of the study: Tissue-detected TCR repertoire was only partly captured by blood and spleen T cells.

The chain has TRBV19 and TRBJ1-4, with D possibly matching TRBD1 (5 bases). The sequencing used tissue from the ileum, collected at autopsy. This TCR was sampled from a female donor aged 60 or older with lung cancer. The DNA of the CDR3 is TGTGCCAGTAGCCTTGGGGGTCTCTCGCTCGTTGATGAAAAACTGTTTTTT. Translating it yields CASSLGGLSLVDEKLFF. Using reference TRBV19 and TRBJ1-4 for the parts outside the CDR3, the full variable domain is DGGITQSPKYLFRKEGQNVTLSCEQNLNHDAMYWYRQDPGQGLRLIYYSQIVNDFQKGDIAEGYSVSREKKESFPLTVTSAQKNPTAFYLCASSLGGLSLVDEKLFFGSGTQLSVL.